This T cell receptor beta chain was documented in a study of blood T cell repertoires in COVID-19. Turning to the study itself: Sites across the United States, Italy and Spain contributed samples from acute and convalescent COVID-19. Nucleic acid was either cDNA or gDNA, and it came from T cells, B-cell-depleted T cells, or PBMCs.

The CDR3 covers 17 residues. V was pared by 0 bases and J by 6 bases, with 22 bases between. Germline lookup yields CDR1 SGHRS and CDR2 YFSETQ. Enrolled during active infection, Seattle patients were then followed longitudinally. Authors' processing steps: Estimation of nucleated cell counts relied on the amplification of reference gene primers. Generated by immunoSEQ multiplex PCR, the TCRdb table keeps only in-frame clones and is missing some. For V, J and clone size, that table is used; D and trimming come from the DNA. The repertoire holds some 390,000 clones, approximately 91% seen once, with about 1.6% in the top ten.

The sequenced sample was peripheral blood. V and J are TRBV5-1 and TRBJ2-7, with D maybe TRBD2 (5 bases). The clonotype originates from a woman between 40 and 55 years old with COVID-19, enrolled during active disease. The CDR3 reads CASSLAPRSGAVSEQYF. The CDR3 bases are TGCGCCAGCAGCTTGGCCCCGAGGAGCGGCGCAGTGAGCGAGCAGTACTTC.